The clone carrying this T cell receptor beta chain was counted a few times. Its antigen remains unknown. The record originates from a study of Graves' ophthalmopathy and Graves' hyperthyroidism. Study results and caveats: Its predictions of ophthalmopathy progression gave the model roughly 71% sensitivity and approximately 72% specificity.

Germline V lookup: CDR1 WNHNN, CDR2 SYGVQD (reference sequence). V was clipped by 0 bases and J by 6 bases, with 9 bases between them. The CDR3 sequence is 14 residues long. The authors amplified TCR beta CDR3 regions, and they did so from RNA transcripts for repertoire sequencing. Second-round multiplex PCR came after first-round RT-PCR with HTBI primers. MiXCR was run by TCRdb on the multiplex PCR reads, yielding one entry per CDR3 protein. The sample holds around 1,000,000 distinct CDR3 sequences, less than 45% seen once. The hyperthyroidism patients, aged 18 to 65, had been newly diagnosed, with under 2 months' duration. Clinicians diagnosed using symptoms, serum thyroxine, TRAb, thyroid ultrasound and orbital computed tomography.

This chain joins TRBV10-1 and TRBJ1-5; the D gene is possibly TRBD1 (5 bases). Input material: peripheral blood or thyroid tissue (not recorded which). This sequence originates from an adult man with Graves' hyperthyroidism. The CDR3 loop is CASSESGTGQPQHF. DNA of the CDR3: TGCGCCAGCAGTGAGTCAGGGACGGGTCAGCCCCAGCATTTT.